This T cell receptor (beta chain) was sequenced for a study of PD-1 blockade in classical Hodgkin lymphoma. About the research overall: Every 2 weeks, patients got 3 mg/kg intravenous nivolumab.

Study-level findings and limits: Newly diagnosed patients were reported to start with lower TCR diversity than healthy donors. Initiation of nivolumab under 1 year after ASCT led to exclusion of patients. Prior to therapy, complete responders displayed diversity much like that of newly diagnosed patients.

Profiled with immunoSEQ multiplex PCR; TCRdb holds only in-frame clones, not every one. The table lists roughly 50,000 clones, nearly 90% of them singletons. Details on this clone: Its antigen is as yet unknown.

The time point is: cycle 4 day 1 (C4D1), after less than 7 weeks of nivolumab. Each and every patient relapsed after autologous stem cell transplantation, and patients got differing brentuximab vedotin exposure. This clonotype originated in a human donor with classical Hodgkin lymphoma. The material was peripheral blood mononuclear cells (PBMCs), obtained before the fourth cycle of nivolumab.

CDR3 nucleotides: TGTGCCAGCAGCAGACACGAGGCCGGCAATCAGCCCCAGCATTTT. It specifies CASSRHEAGNQPQHF. V usage is TRBV9 and J usage is TRBJ1-5; D gene ambiguous. CDR3 length equals 15 residues. Germline V gene lookup returns CDR1 SGDLS and CDR2 YYNGEE. With 4 bases removed from V and 2 bases from J, the gap between germline ends came to 13 bases.